This TCR beta chain was sequenced in a study of T-cell reconstitution after alpha-beta-depleted transplantation in children. The study, taken as a whole, reports: Newly made T cells mostly supplied T-cell counts and diversity one year after transplant. Reports say that about two months after transplant, the alpha-beta T cells came out of several hundred graft clones that had expanded. Surviving recipient T cells and thymic progenitors underlay high day-60 TCRbeta diversity in some patients.

The CDR3 covers 16 residues. Germline V lookup: CDR1 SGHTA, CDR2 FQGTGA. The V end was cut by 6 bases, the J end by 2 bases, with 18 bases between. Library preparation (for TCRbeta) was performed with unique molecular identifiers. TCRdb re-derived calls from the PCR reads in MiXCR, one entry per CDR3 protein. The repertoire holds 500,000 or so distinct CDR3 sequences, with about an eighth as singletons. This clonotype came up a few times. Its target is unknown. The sample was PBMCs, mostly from graft donor cells, taken 180 days after TCRalphabeta/CD19-depleted stem cell transplant. This chain joins TRBV7-3 and TRBJ2-3, with D tentatively TRBD2 (5 bases). The origin of this receptor is a female patient under 10 years old who had a stem cell transplant for aplastic anemia, so the T cells may come from the graft donor. The CDR3 DNA is TGTGCCAGCAGTCAGTCCGGGATAGCGATCACAGATACGCAGTATTTT. Protein product: CASSQSGIAITDTQYF.